The sequence of this TCR beta chain was determined in a study of cytomegalovirus exposure and HLA in healthy donors. V shed 7 bases, J shed 2 bases, and the junction held 9 bases outside the gene matches. The length of the CDR3 is 15 residues. CDR1 is MGHRA, CDR2 YSYEKL, per germline. Nominally healthy donors were sampled, though unrecorded immune exposures were likely. This clone was picked up one time. This PCR relied on a set of 60 Vbeta primers and 13 Jbeta primers. Assay used: immunoSEQ multiplex PCR; TCRdb lists only in-frame clones, some missing. The sample has about 100,000 clones; about 75% are singletons.

The TCR sequence derives from a young woman in good health and CMV-seropositive. The V gene is TRBV4-1, the J gene TRBJ1-1; 8 bases align to TRBD1. Sequenced input: PBMCs. In DNA form, the CDR3 reads TGCGCCAGCATCTCAGGGGGCGGGGGTAACACTGAAGCTTTCTTT. It is translated as CASISGGGGNTEAFF.